A single T cell receptor beta chain is shown here with its context. Sequenced by immunoSEQ multiplex PCR; TCRdb stores in-frame clones only, minus some. In the table there are around 160,000 clones, roughly nine tenths of which are singletons. CDR3 length: 16 residues. Between the trimmed V and J ends, which lost 7 bases and 0 bases, there was a span of 17 bases. The germline V gene encodes CDR1 MGHDK and CDR2 SYGVNS. This record comes from a study of T cell responses to AZD1222 COVID-19 vaccine. This sequence originates from an adult who received the AZD1222 COVID-19 vaccine. The chain links TRBV25-1 to TRBJ2-3, with D perhaps matching TRBD2 (6 bases). The source was peripheral blood, collected 28 days after the second AZD1222 dose. CDR3 nucleotides: TGTGCCAGCACCCGAAGAGGGGCGGGGAGCACAGATACGCAGTATTTT. Its protein product is CASTRRGAGSTDTQYF.